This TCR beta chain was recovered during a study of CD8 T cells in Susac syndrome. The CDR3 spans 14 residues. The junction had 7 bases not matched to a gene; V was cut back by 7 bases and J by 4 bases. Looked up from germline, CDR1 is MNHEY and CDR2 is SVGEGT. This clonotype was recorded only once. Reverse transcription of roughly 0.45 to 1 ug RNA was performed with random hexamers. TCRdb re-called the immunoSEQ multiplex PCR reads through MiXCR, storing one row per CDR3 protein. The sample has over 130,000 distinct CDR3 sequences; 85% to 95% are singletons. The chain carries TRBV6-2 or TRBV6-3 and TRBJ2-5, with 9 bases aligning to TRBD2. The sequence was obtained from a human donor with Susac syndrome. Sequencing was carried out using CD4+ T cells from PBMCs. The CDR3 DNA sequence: TGTGCCAGCACCGGACTAGCGCCCCCAGAGACCCAGTACTTC. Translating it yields CASTGLAPPETQYF.